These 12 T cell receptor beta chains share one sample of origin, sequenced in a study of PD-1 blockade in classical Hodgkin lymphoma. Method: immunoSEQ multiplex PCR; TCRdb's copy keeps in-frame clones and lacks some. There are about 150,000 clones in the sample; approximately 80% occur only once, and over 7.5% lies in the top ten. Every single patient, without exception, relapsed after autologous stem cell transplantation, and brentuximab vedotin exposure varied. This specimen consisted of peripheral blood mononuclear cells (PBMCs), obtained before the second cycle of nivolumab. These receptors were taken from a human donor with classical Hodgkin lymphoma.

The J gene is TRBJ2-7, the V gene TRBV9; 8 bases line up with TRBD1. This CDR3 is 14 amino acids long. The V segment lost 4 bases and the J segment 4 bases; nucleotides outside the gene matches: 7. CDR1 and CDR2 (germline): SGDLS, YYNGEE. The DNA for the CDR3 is TGTGCCAGCAGCCCCTCGGGACAGGTTTACGAGCAGTACTTC. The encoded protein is CASSPSGQVYEQYF.

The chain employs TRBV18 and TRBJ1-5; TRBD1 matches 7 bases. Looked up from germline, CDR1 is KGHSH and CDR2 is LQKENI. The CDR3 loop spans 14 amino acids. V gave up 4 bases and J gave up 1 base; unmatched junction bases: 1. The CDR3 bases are TGTGCCAGCTCACAGGGACAGAGCAATCAGCCCCAGCATTTT. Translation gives CASSQGQSNQPQHF.

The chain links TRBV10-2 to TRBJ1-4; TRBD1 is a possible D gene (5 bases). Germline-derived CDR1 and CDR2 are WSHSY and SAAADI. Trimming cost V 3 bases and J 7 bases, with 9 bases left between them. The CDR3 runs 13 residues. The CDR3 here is CASSEVGGEKLFF. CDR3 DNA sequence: TGCGCCAGCAGTGAAGTGGGGGGTGAAAAACTGTTTTTT.

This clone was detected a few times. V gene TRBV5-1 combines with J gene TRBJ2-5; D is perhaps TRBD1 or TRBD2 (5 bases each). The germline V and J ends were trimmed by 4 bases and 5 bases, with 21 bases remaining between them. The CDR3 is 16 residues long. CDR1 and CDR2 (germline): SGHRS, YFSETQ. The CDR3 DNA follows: TGCGCCAGCAGCGTGGGGACCGGACATCTGGGGGAGACCCAGTACTTC. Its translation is CASSVGTGHLGETQYF.

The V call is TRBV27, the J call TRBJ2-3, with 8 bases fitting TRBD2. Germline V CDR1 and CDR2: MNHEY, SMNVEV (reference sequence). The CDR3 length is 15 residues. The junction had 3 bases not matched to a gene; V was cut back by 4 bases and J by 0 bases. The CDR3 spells CASSWTSSSTDTQYF. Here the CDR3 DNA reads TGTGCCAGCAGTTGGACTAGCAGTAGCACAGATACGCAGTATTTT.

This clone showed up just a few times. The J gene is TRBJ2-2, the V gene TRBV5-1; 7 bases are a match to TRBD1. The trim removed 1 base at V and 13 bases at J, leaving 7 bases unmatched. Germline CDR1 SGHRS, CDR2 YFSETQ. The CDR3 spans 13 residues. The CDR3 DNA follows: TGCGCCAGCAGCTTGATAGTAGGGGGCTTGCTGTTTTTT. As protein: CASSLIVGGLLFF.

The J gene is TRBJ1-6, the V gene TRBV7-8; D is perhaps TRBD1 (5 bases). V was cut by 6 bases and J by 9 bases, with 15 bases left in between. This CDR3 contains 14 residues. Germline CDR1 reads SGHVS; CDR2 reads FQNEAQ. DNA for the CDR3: TGTGCCAGCAGGGTCGGGCAGGGTCGTTCACCCCTCCACTTT. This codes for CASRVGQGRSPLHF.

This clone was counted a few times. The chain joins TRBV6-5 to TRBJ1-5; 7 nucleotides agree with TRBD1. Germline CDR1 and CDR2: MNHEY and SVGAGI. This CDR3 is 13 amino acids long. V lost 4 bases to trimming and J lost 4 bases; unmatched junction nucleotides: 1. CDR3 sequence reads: CASSSTGNQPQHF. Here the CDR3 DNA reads TGTGCCAGCAGTTCGACAGGGAATCAGCCCCAGCATTTT.

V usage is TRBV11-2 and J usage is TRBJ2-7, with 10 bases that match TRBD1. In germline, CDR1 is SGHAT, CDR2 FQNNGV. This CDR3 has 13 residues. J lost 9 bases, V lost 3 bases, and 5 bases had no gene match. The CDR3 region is CASSFGTGDLQYF. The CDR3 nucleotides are TGTGCCAGCAGCTTCGGGACAGGGGATCTGCAGTACTTC.

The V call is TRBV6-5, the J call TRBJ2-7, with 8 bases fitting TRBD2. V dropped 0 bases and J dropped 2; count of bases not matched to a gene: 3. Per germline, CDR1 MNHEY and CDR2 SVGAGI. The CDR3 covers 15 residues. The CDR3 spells CASSYSAGVPYEQYF. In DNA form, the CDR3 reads TGTGCCAGCAGTTACTCAGCGGGGGTCCCCTACGAGCAGTACTTC.

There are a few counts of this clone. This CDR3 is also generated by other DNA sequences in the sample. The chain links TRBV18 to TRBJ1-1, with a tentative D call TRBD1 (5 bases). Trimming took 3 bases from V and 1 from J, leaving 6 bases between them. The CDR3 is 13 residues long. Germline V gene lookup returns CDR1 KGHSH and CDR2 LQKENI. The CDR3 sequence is CASSPTGNTEAFF. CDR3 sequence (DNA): TGTGCCAGCTCACCTACAGGGAACACTGAAGCTTTCTTT.

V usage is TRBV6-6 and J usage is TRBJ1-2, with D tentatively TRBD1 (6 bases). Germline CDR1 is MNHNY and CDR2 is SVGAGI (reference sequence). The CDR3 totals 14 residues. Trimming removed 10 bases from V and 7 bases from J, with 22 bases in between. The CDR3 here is CATQIGSGAVGYTF. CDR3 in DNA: TGTGCCACCCAGATTGGGTCGGGGGCAGTTGGCTACACCTTC.